This T cell receptor beta chain was sequenced for a study of T cell responses to AZD1222 COVID-19 vaccine. General study findings and limits: Spike was spanned by vaccine-associated CD4 TCRs, which were dominant at 160-218 and 743-854.

This clone was detected only once. Its antigen is unknown. Profiled with immunoSEQ multiplex PCR; TCRdb holds only in-frame clones, not every one. The data show roughly 80,000 clones, 90% to 95% seen once. Germline CDR1 and CDR2: KGHSH and LQKENI. CDR3 size: 16 residues. V trimming: 0 bases; J trimming: 0 bases; junction bases outside the gene matches: 2. Sequenced here: peripheral blood, sampled on day 0 of MenACWY control vaccination. The rearrangement joins TRBV18 to TRBJ2-1; TRBD2 matches 7 bases. This TCR was recovered from an adult in good health. CDR3 protein: CASSPPGGSSYNEQFF. The CDR3 coding sequence is TGTGCCAGCTCACCACCGGGCGGGAGCTCCTACAATGAGCAGTTCTTC.